This T cell receptor beta chain was observed in a study of somatic mutations in cytotoxic T cells in rheumatoid arthritis. Regarding the study as a whole: No significant CD8+ T-cell clonality difference was found between rheumatoid arthritis patients and age-matched controls.

A word on this clone: Its antigen is still unknown.

Libraries were prepared by immunoSEQ multiplex PCR; TCRdb keeps only in-frame clonotypes and omits some of them. The sample lists about 10,000 clones; 75% to 95% were seen once. From germline, CDR1 is SGHTA and CDR2 FQGTGA. This CDR3 contains 20 residues. V lost 3 bases to trimming and J lost 4 bases; unmatched junction nucleotides: 19. Material: CD8+ T cells sorted from blood. The chain combines TRBV7-3 with TRBJ2-3, with 10 bases lining up with TRBD1. The TCR was taken from a young woman with rheumatoid arthritis. The CDR3 loop is CASSFEPGTGVGLSSDTQYF. CDR3 coding DNA: TGTGCCAGCAGCTTTGAACCCGGGACAGGGGTCGGACTATCATCAGATACGCAGTATTTT.